These T cell receptor beta chains were read from a single sample in a study of blood T cell repertoires in COVID-19. The table came from immunoSEQ multiplex PCR; TCRdb's copy has only in-frame clones and leaves some out. The sample has about 110,000 clones, approximately 88% seen once. The specimen was peripheral blood. The receptors derive from a man over 45 with active or convalescent COVID-19. CDR3s include the opening cysteine and the closing phenylalanine or tryptophan. The D gene is left open where the match is weak. Clone size, where shown, is once, few, many, or a class for clones that have expanded.

TRBV6-2/TRBV6-3	TRBD1	TRBJ2-6	few	CASSPTGGGANVLTF	TGTGCCAGCAGCCCGACAGGGGGTGGGGCCAACGTCCTGACTTTC
TRBV5-8	TRBD2	TRBJ2-2	NA	CASSLARGSGATGELFF	TGTGCCAGCAGCTTGGCACGTGGTAGCGGGGCCACCGGGGAGCTGTTTTTT
TRBV7-8	NA	TRBJ2-3	few	CASSPSSDTQYF	TGTGCCAGCAGCCCTAGTTCAGATACGCAGTATTTT
TRBV5-1	NA	TRBJ2-1	NA	CASSIERVSYNEQFF	TGCGCCAGCAGCATTGAGCGGGTCTCCTACAATGAGCAGTTCTTC
TRBV19	TRBD1	TRBJ1-1	NA	CASKDRGGTEAFF	TGTGCCAGTAAGGACAGGGGAGGCACTGAAGCTTTCTTT
TRBV25-1	NA	TRBJ1-1	NA	CASSEDLLGAVGYTEAFF	TGTGCCAGCAGTGAGGATCTATTAGGGGCAGTAGGGTACACTGAAGCTTTCTTT
TRBV5-5	NA	TRBJ2-7	once	CASSLEETVIYEQYF	TGTGCCAGCAGCTTGGAGGAGACAGTGATTTACGAGCAGTACTTC
TRBV12-3/TRBV12-4	NA	TRBJ1-2	NA	CASSLTANYGYTF	TGTGCCAGCAGTTTAACAGCTAACTATGGCTACACCTTC
TRBV5-1	TRBD2	TRBJ2-5	NA	CASIKNDGLALQETQYF	TGCGCCAGCATTAAGAATGACGGACTAGCTTTGCAAGAGACCCAGTACTTC
TRBV28	TRBD1	TRBJ1-1	NA	CASPSSNRGRTEAFF	TGTGCCAGCCCCTCCTCAAACAGGGGTAGGACTGAAGCTTTCTTT
TRBV30	TRBD1	TRBJ2-2	NA	CAWRTGGTNTGELFF	TGTGCCTGGAGGACAGGGGGGACGAACACCGGGGAGCTGTTTTTT
TRBV6-6	NA	TRBJ1-2	NA	CASSSNRVGYTF	TGTGCCAGCAGTTCAAACAGGGTTGGCTACACCTTC
TRBV5-5	NA	TRBJ1-5	NA	CASSRDSLGPQHF	TGTGCCAGCAGCCGCGACAGCCTAGGGCCCCAGCATTTT
TRBV24-1	NA	TRBJ2-7	NA	CATSRAGRYEQYF	TGTGCCACCAGTCGGGCAGGGAGGTACGAGCAGTACTTC
TRBV6-5	NA	TRBJ2-7	NA	CASSYSRFSSYEQYF	TGTGCCAGCAGTTACAGTCGGTTTTCTTCCTACGAGCAGTACTTC
TRBV28	NA	TRBJ1-5	NA	CASFRETTQPQHF	TGTGCCAGCTTTCGGGAGACCACTCAGCCCCAGCATTTT
TRBV28	TRBD1	TRBJ1-2	NA	CASRTGGVGYTF	TGTGCCAGCAGGACAGGGGGCGTTGGCTACACCTTC
TRBV2	TRBD1	TRBJ1-3	NA	CASSGLGRWSTGGFGNTIYF	TGTGCCAGCAGTGGGTTAGGACGCTGGTCGACAGGGGGCTTTGGAAACACCATATATTTT
TRBV6-5	NA	TRBJ2-1	NA	CASMGGSPYNEQFF	TGTGCCAGCATGGGAGGTTCCCCCTACAATGAGCAGTTCTTC
TRBV2	NA	TRBJ2-7	NA	CASSITEYEQYF	TGTGCCAGCAGCATAACAGAGTACGAGCAGTACTTC
TRBV10-3	TRBD2	TRBJ2-1	NA	CAISGGLAGETSYNEQFF	TGTGCCATCAGTGGAGGACTAGCGGGAGAAACCTCCTACAATGAGCAGTTCTTC
TRBV27	TRBD1	TRBJ1-6	NA	CASSYERTGRNSPLHF	TGTGCCAGCAGTTACGAGAGGACAGGGCGGAATTCACCCCTCCACTTT
TRBV19	NA	TRBJ2-7	NA	CASSPPDGTYEQYF	TGTGCCAGTAGTCCCCCCGACGGGACCTACGAGCAGTACTTC
TRBV27	NA	TRBJ1-6	NA	CASHRVPNSPLHF	TGTGCCAGCCACCGGGTACCAAATTCACCCCTCCACTTT
TRBV30	TRBD2	TRBJ2-3	NA	CAWSSGLAGAGDTQYF	TGTGCCTGGAGTTCGGGACTAGCGGGAGCTGGAGATACGCAGTATTTT
TRBV6-6	TRBD2	TRBJ2-1	NA	CAGRAGLYNEQFF	TGTGCCGGACGAGCGGGACTCTACAATGAGCAGTTCTTC
TRBV2	NA	TRBJ1-4	NA	CASIQWQTNEKLFF	TGTGCCAGCATTCAGTGGCAGACAAATGAAAAACTGTTTTTT
TRBV6-5	NA	TRBJ1-2	NA	CASRKVQGLWNGYTF	TGTGCCAGCAGGAAAGTACAGGGTTTGTGGAATGGCTACACCTTC
TRBV6-5	NA	TRBJ1-2	few	CASSYSSAGYGYTF	TGTGCCAGCAGTTACTCTAGTGCGGGCTATGGCTACACCTTC
TRBV5-1	TRBD1	TRBJ2-3	few	CASSAGQGGSTDTQYF	TGCGCCAGCAGCGCCGGACAGGGGGGGAGCACAGATACGCAGTATTTT
TRBV27	NA	TRBJ1-1	NA	CASSLGSGRTEAFF	TGTGCCAGCAGTTTAGGGTCAGGGCGCACTGAAGCTTTCTTT
TRBV28	NA	TRBJ2-1	NA	CASRPGSPSSYNEQFF	TGTGCCAGCCGACCGGGGTCTCCCAGCTCCTACAATGAGCAGTTCTTC
TRBV11-2	TRBD2	TRBJ2-7	NA	CASSLGEREINEQYF	TGTGCCAGCAGCTTAGGAGAGCGGGAGATAAACGAGCAGTACTTC
TRBV19	TRBD1	TRBJ1-2	NA	CASSTSTGGGYGYTF	TGTGCCAGTAGTACGTCGACAGGGGGCGGCTATGGCTACACCTTC
TRBV7-8	NA	TRBJ1-6	NA	CASSWTGGGVGSPLHF	TGTGCCAGCAGCTGGACGGGGGGGGGCGTTGGGTCACCCCTCCACTTT
TRBV4-2	TRBD2	TRBJ2-1	NA	CASSLSGSSYNEQFF	TGTGCCAGCAGCCTTAGCGGGAGTTCCTACAATGAGCAGTTCTTC
TRBV25-1	TRBD2	TRBJ2-3	NA	CASRGGAGADTQYF	TGTGCCAGCAGGGGCGGGGCGGGAGCAGATACGCAGTATTTT
TRBV5-1	TRBD2	TRBJ2-1	NA	CASSSTSGAYNEQFF	TGCGCCAGCAGCTCGACTAGCGGAGCTTACAATGAGCAGTTCTTC
TRBV6-4	TRBD2	TRBJ2-3	NA	CASSDSAGDTDTQYF	TGTGCCAGCAGTGACTCCGCGGGAGACACAGATACGCAGTATTTT
TRBV7-2	TRBD1	TRBJ2-7	once	CASSFLWTGEINEQYF	TGTGCCAGCAGCTTCCTATGGACAGGGGAGATCAACGAGCAGTACTTC
TRBV28	NA	TRBJ1-1	NA	CASSSYRVGNTEAFF	TGTGCCAGCAGTTCCTACAGGGTGGGGAACACTGAAGCTTTCTTT
TRBV9	TRBD2	TRBJ2-5	NA	CASSVDPGGETQYF	TGTGCCAGCAGCGTAGACCCGGGAGGTGAGACCCAGTACTTC